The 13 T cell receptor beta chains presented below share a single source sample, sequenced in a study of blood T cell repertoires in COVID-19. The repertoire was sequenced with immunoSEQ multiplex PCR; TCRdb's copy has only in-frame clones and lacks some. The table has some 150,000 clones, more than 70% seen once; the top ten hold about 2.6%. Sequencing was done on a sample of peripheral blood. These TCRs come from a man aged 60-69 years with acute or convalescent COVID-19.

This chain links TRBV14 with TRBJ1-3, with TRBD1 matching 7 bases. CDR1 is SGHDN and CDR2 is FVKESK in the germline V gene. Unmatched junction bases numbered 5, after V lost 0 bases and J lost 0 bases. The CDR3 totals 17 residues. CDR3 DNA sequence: TGTGCCAGCAGCCAAGATTGGGGACAGCTCTCTGGAAACACCATATATTTT. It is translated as CASSQDWGQLSGNTIYF. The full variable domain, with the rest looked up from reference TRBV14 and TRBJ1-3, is EAGVTQFPSHSVIEKGQTVTLRCDPISGHDNLYWYRRVMGKEIKFLLHFVKESKQDESGMPNNRFLAERTGGTYSTLKVQPAELEDSGVYFCASSQDWGQLSGNTIYFGEGSWLTVV.

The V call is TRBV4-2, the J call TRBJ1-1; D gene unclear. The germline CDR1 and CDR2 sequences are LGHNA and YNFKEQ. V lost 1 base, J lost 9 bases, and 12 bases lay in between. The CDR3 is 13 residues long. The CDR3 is CASSQALQLKAFF. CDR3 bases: TGTGCCAGCAGCCAAGCGTTGCAACTTAAAGCTTTCTTT.

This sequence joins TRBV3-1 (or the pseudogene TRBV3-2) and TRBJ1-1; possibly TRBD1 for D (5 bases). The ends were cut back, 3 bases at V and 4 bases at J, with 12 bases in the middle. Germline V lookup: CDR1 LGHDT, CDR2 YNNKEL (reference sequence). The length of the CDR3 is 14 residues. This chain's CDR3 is CASSQVTGLTEAFF. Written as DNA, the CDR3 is TGTGCCAGCAGCCAGGTTACAGGTCTCACTGAAGCTTTCTTT.

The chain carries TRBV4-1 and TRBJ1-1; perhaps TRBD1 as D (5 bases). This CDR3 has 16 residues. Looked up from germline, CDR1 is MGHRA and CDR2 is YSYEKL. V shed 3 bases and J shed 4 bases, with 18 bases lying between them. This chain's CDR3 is CASSQVRGPGGTEAFF. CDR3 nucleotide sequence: TGCGCCAGCAGCCAGGTACGGGGACCCGGGGGCACTGAAGCTTTCTTT.

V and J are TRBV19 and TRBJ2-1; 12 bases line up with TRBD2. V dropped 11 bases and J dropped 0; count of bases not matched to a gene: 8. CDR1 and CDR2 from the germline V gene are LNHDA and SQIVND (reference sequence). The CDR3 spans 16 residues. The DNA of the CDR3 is TGTGCCTCTAGACTAGCGGGGGTGAGCTCCTACAATGAGCAGTTCTTC. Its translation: CASRLAGVSSYNEQFF.

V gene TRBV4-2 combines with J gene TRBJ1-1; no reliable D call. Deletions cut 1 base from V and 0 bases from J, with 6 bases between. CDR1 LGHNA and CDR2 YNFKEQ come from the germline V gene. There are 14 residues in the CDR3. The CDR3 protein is CASSQGGVNTEAFF. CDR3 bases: TGTGCCAGCAGCCAAGGCGGGGTGAACACTGAAGCTTTCTTT.

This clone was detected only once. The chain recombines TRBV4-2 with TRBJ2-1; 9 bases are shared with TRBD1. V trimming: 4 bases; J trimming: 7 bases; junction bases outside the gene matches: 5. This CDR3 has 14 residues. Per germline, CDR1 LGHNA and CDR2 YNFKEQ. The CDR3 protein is CASSPAGQGNEQFF. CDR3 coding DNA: TGTGCCAGCAGCCCGGCGGGACAGGGAAATGAGCAGTTCTTC.

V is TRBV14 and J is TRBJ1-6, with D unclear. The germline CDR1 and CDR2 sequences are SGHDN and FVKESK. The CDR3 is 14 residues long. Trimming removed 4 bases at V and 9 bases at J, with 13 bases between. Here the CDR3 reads CASSPFSNSSPLHF. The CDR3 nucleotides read TGTGCCAGCAGCCCCTTTTCGAACTCTTCACCCCTCCACTTT.

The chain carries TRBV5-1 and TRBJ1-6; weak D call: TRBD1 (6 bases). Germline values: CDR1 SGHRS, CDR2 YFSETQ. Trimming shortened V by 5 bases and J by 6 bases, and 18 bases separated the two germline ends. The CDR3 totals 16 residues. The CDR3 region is CASRDMATGANSPLHF. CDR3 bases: TGCGCCAGCAGGGATATGGCGACAGGTGCTAATTCACCCCTCCACTTT.

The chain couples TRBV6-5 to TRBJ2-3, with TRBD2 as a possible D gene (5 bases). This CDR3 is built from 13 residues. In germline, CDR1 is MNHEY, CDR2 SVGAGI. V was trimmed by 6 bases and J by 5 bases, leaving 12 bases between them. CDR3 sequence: CASRQDFVDTQYF. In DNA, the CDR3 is TGTGCCAGCAGGCAGGACTTCGTAGATACGCAGTATTTT.

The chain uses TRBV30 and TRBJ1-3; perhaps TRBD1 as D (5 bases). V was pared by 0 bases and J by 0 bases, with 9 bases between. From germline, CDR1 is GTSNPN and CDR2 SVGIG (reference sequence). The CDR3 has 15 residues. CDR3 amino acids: CAWSVPDISGNTIYF. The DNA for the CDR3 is TGTGCCTGGAGTGTACCGGACATCTCTGGAAACACCATATATTTT. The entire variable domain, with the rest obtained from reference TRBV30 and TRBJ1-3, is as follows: SQTIHQWPATLVQPVGSPLSLECTVEGTSNPNLYWYRQAAGRGLQLLFYSVGIGQISSEVPQNLSASRPQDRQFILSSKKLLLSDSGFYLCAWSVPDISGNTIYFGEGSWLTVV.

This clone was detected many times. The CDR3 loop reads CASRGGSYNEQFF. CDR3 DNA sequence: TGTGCCAGCAGGGGGGGTTCCTACAATGAGCAGTTCTTC. The V gene is TRBV2, the J gene TRBJ2-1, with D possibly being TRBD2 (6 bases). Between the trimmed V and J ends, which lost 6 bases and 1 base, there was a span of 7 bases. CDR1 SNHLY and CDR2 FYNNEI come from the germline V gene. This CDR3 has 13 residues.

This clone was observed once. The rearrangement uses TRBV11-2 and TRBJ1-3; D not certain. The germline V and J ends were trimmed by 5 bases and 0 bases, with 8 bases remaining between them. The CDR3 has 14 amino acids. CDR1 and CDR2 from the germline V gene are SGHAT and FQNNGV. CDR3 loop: CASSQDISGNTIYF. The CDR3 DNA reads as TGTGCCAGCAGCCAAGACATCTCTGGAAACACCATATATTTT.